The entry that follows covers one T cell receptor (beta chain) sequence. The antigen remains undetermined. These data come from a study of cytomegalovirus exposure and HLA in healthy donors. Study information: Out of roughly 200 million T cells, an earlier analysis found roughly 100 million unique TCR beta sequences in total.

Primers for the PCR totalled 60 Vbeta and 13 Jbeta. Here immunoSEQ multiplex PCR was the method, and the copy in TCRdb shows in-frame clones only, minus some. Of under 200,000 clones detected, 79% appear once; the ten largest clones hold more than 0.55%. This CDR3 is built from 16 residues. The V and J ends lost 1 base and 7 bases respectively, with 18 bases between them. Germline assignment: CDR1 SGHDT and CDR2 YYEEEE. General study results and limits: A later examination showed that TCR association rates differed by HLA locus, with DRB1 most and HLA-C fewest. Relative to equally common others, HLA-associated TCR beta chains showed greater clonal expansion in a later analysis. Specificity for CMV antigens was confirmed in vitro for three of the CMV-associated chains.

The genes are TRBV5-6 and TRBJ1-5, with D possibly TRBD1 on 6 matching bases. Sequenced material: PBMCs. This sequence was found in a woman in her thirties or forties in good health and CMV-seronegative. This CDR3 is CASSLYGQGPEQPQHF. DNA for the CDR3: TGTGCCAGCAGCTTGTACGGTCAGGGGCCGGAACAGCCCCAGCATTTT.